The following is a T cell receptor beta chain sequence with its context. Its antigen has not been determined. These data originate in a study of monozygotic twins with inflammatory bowel disease (dated by TCRdb to the late 2010s). Turning to the overall study: The complete study included some 28 monozygotic twin pairs: 19 IBD-discordant Danish pairs and nine German pairs, of which four were IBD-concordant and five were IBD-discordant. Each individual had, on average, about 151 000 unique TCRalpha sequences and 181 000 unique TCRbeta sequences available for analysis. Disease-associated traits were sought mainly through comparisons between IBD patients and their genetically identical healthy co-twins within discordant pairs.

Taken from cysteine to phenylalanine, the CDR3 has 13 residues. No DNA sequence was recorded. Based on the germline V gene, the CDR1 and CDR2 sequences are SGHTA and FQGTGA. From each donor, an approximately 2.5 ml peripheral blood sample was collected into PAXgene tubes and kept at -80 degrees C. Without T cell sorting, total RNA was isolated from whole blood using the PAXgene blood miRNA kit on an automated QIAcube. Peripheral blood from monozygotic twin pairs concordant or discordant for inflammatory bowel disease was subjected to deep TCRalpha and TCRbeta repertoire profiling with unique molecular barcoding. For every twin pair, smoking habits were documented, and each individual was categorised as a current, former or never smoker. The full study reports these points: Concordant and discordant twins showed no difference in repertoire similarity, possibly because of limited statistical power. The results gave no support for a single strong signal or clonotype linked to IBD. The analysis was unable to tell apart different T cell subtypes. A decrease in TCRbeta repertoire diversity, as measured by inverse Simpson index, was observed in IBD patients compared with their healthy co-twins. Fewer clonotypes were shared with other individuals by IBD patients than by healthy twins, most markedly in patients showing signs of disease activity. Background noise and inter-individual variability may have been introduced into the repertoires by the differing immunosuppressive treatments among patients.

The method was 5' RACE. Preparation of each TCR library used around 3.5 ug of total RNA. For each sample, cDNA was synthesized in eight separate reactions using SMARTScribe reverse transcriptase. During cDNA synthesis, template switching introduced unique molecular identifiers that contained a 6-nucleotide sample barcode. TCRalpha and TCRbeta cDNA was amplified in two nested PCRs of about 17 and 10 cycles, and bead purification was carried out after each PCR. Before amplification, the cDNA was both treated with uracil DNA-glycosylase and purified with the QIAquick PCR purification kit. The second PCR was the step at which Illumina TruSeq-compatible adapters and sample-specific barcodes were added. Library quality and concentration were checked on TapeStation and Qubit, and libraries were pooled at about 5 ng each. Sequencing of the pooled libraries was done on an Illumina HiSeq2500 single-index Rapid Run using custom sequencing primers and 2 x 100 bp reads. On the study's bioinformatics: MiGEC version 1.2.6 was used for UMI-based consensus assembly to correct PCR and sequencing errors. MiXCR version 2.1.1 handled V(D)J alignment, clonotype assembly and CDR3 extraction. To normalise gene usage, clonotype sharing and MAIT/NKT TCR abundance, the analysis used the top 1000, 10 000 and 20 000 clonotypes per sample. Diversity was computed as the inverse Simpson index with the vegan R package after downsampling to 27 000 UMIs. Paired Mann-Whitney U tests were applied to discordant twin pairs, with Benjamini-Hochberg correction for multiple testing. The reads went through TCRdb reprocessing, and each CDR3 protein sequence gets one entry with no DNA. The authors' filters were not applied to this entry. The sample table gives 330,000 or so distinct CDR3 sequences. Around 2% of the sample is held by the ten biggest clonotypes.

The chain is encoded by TRBV7-3 joined to TRBJ2-1; the TRBD2 assignment by TCRdb is unverifiable without DNA. This TCR came from a human donor with ulcerative colitis or Crohn's disease, or a healthy co-twin of an affected twin (not recorded which). The sample comprised blood. CDR3 sequence: CASSLSAGNEQFF.